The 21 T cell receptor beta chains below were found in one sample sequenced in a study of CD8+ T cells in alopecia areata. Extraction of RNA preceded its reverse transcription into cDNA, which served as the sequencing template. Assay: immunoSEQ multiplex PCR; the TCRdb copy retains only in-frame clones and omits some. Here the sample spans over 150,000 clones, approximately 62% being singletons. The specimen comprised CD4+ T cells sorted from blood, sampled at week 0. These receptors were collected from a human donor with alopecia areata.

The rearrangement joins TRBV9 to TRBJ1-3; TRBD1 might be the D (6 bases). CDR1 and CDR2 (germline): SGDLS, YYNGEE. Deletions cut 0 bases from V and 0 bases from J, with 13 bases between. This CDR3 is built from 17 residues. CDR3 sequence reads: CASSVDQGTSSGNTIYF. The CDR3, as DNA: TGTGCCAGCAGCGTAGATCAGGGGACTAGCTCTGGAAACACCATATATTTT.

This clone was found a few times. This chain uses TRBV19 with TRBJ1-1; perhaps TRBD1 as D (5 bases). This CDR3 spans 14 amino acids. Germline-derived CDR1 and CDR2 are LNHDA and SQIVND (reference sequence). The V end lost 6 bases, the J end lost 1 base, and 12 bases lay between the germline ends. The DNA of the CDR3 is TGTGCCAGTAGGGTGGGACCTGGGAACACTGAAGCTTTCTTT. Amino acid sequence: CASRVGPGNTEAFF. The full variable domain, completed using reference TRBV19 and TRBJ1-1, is DGGITQSPKYLFRKEGQNVTLSCEQNLNHDAMYWYRQDPGQGLRLIYYSQIVNDFQKGDIAEGYSVSREKKESFPLTVTSAQKNPTAFYLCASRVGPGNTEAFFGQGTRLTVV.

The CDR3 DNA follows: TGTGCCAGTAGTGAGGATAACTATGGCTACACCTTC. Translating it yields CASSEDNYGYTF. V is TRBV19 and J is TRBJ1-2, with no clear D. The CDR3 contains 12 residues. V was shortened by 5 bases and J by 1 base, with 5 bases between the two germline ends. Germline CDR1 LNHDA, CDR2 SQIVND (reference sequence).

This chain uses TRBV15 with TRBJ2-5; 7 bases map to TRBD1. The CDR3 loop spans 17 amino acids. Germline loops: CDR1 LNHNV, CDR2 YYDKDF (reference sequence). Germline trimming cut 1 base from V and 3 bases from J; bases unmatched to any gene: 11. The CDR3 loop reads CATSRGRATQGEETQYF. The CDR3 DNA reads TGTGCCACCAGCAGAGGACGTGCCACTCAGGGGGAAGAGACCCAGTACTTC. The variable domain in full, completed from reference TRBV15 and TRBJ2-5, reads DAMVIQNPRYQVTQFGKPVTLSCSQTLNHNVMYWYQQKSSQAPKLLFHYYDKDFNNEADTPDNFQSRRPNTSFCFLDIRSPGLGDTAMYLCATSRGRATQGEETQYFGPGTRLLVL.

The CDR3: CASTDRGFYGYTF. Written as DNA, the CDR3 is TGTGCCAGTACCGACAGGGGGTTCTATGGCTACACCTTC. The chain employs TRBV19 and TRBJ1-2; TRBD1 matches at 9 bases. Trimming cost V 7 bases and J 4 bases; bases outside gene matches: 4. This CDR3 has 13 residues. Germline loops: CDR1 LNHDA, CDR2 SQIVND (reference sequence).

In nucleotides, the CDR3 is TGTGCCTGGAATAGGGATTTCACTGAAGCTTTCTTT. It specifies CAWNRDFTEAFF. J is TRBJ1-1 and V is TRBV30; D not resolved. The CDR3 runs 12 residues. V gave up 4 bases and J gave up 4 bases, with 10 bases separating them. From germline, CDR1 is GTSNPN and CDR2 SVGIG (reference sequence).

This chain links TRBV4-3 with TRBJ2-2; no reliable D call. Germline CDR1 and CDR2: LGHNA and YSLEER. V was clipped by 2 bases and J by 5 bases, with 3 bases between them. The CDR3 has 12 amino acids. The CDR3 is CASSQRTGELFF. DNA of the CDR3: TGCGCCAGCAGCCAACGTACCGGGGAGCTGTTTTTT.

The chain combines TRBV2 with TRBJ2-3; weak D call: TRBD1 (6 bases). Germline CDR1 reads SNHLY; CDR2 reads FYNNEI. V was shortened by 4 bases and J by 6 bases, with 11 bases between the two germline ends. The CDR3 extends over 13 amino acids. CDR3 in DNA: TGTGCCAGCAGTGTTCGTGGGGGCGATACGCAGTATTTT. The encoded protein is CASSVRGGDTQYF.

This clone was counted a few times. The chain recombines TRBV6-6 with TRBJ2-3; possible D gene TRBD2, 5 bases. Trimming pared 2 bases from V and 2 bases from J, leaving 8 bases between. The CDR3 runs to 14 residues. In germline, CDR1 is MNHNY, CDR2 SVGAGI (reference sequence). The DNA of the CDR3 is TGTGCCAGCAGTTACGCGGGTCCCACAGATACGCAGTATTTT. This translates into CASSYAGPTDTQYF.

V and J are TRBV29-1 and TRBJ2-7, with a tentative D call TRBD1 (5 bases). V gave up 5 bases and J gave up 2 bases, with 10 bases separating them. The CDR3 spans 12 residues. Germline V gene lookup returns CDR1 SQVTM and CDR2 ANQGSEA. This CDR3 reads CSVRDSPYEQYF. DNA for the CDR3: TGCAGCGTTAGAGACAGCCCCTACGAGCAGTACTTC.

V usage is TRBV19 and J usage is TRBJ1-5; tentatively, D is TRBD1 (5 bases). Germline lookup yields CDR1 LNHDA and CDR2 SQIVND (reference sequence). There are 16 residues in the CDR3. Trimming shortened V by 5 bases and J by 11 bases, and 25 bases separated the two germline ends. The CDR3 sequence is CASSPHGAALFDSQHF. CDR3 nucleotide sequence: TGTGCCAGTAGTCCGCACGGGGCAGCCCTTTTCGATTCCCAGCATTTT.

The CDR3 sequence: CASSVDLLAKNIQYF. CDR3 nucleotide sequence: TGTGCCAGCAGTGTGGACCTGCTAGCCAAAAACATTCAGTACTTC. The chain is built from TRBV2 and TRBJ2-4; D not resolved. Germline CDR1 SNHLY, CDR2 FYNNEI. This CDR3 has 15 residues. Trimming left V 4 bases short and J 0 bases short, with 10 bases between.

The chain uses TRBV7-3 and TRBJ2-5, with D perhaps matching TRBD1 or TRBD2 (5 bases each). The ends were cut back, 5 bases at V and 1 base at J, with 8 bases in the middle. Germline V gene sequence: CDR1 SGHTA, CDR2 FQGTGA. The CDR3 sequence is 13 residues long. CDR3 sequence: CASSPGTQETQYF. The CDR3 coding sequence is TGTGCCAGCAGCCCCGGGACCCAAGAGACCCAGTACTTC. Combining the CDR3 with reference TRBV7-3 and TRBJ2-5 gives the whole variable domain GAGVSQTPSNKVTEKGKYVELRCDPISGHTALYWYRQSLGQGPEFLIYFQGTGAADDSGLPNDRFFAVRPEGSVSTLKIQRTERGDSAVYLCASSPGTQETQYFGPGTRLLVL.

CDR3 sequence (DNA): TGCGCCAGCAGCCAAGACGCTCAGGGAACCCTATCCCATAATTCACCCCTCCACTTT. Translated: CASSQDAQGTLSHNSPLHF. The J gene is TRBJ1-6, the V gene TRBV4-1, with D perhaps TRBD1 (5 bases). CDR1 is MGHRA and CDR2 is YSYEKL in the germline V gene. V was pared by 0 bases and J by 5 bases, with 20 bases between. The CDR3 is 19 residues long.

The CDR3 nucleotides read TGCGCCAGCAGCGACAGCTCTGGGGCCAACGTCCTGACTTTC. Translating gives CASSDSSGANVLTF. The rearrangement joins TRBV5-1 to TRBJ2-6, with a possible D match to TRBD1 (5 bases). The CDR3 has 14 residues. From germline, CDR1 is SGHRS and CDR2 YFSETQ. Trimming removed 4 bases at V and 0 bases at J, with 5 bases between.

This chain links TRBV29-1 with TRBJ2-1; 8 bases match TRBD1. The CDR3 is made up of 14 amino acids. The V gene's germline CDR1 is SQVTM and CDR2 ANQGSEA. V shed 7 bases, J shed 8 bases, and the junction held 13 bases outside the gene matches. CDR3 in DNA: TGCAGCGGTTCCCAGGGGGCTTATGGGGATGAGCAGTTCTTC. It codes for CSGSQGAYGDEQFF.

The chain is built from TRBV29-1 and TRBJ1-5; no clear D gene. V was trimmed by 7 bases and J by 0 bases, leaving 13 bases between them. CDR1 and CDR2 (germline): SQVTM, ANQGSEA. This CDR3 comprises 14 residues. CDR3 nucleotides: TGCAGCGCTCGGACTGAAAATAGCAATCAGCCCCAGCATTTT. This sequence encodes CSARTENSNQPQHF.

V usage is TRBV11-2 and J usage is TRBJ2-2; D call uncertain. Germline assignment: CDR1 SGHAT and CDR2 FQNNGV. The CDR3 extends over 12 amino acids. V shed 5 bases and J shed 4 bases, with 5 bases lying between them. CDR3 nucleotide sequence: TGTGCCAGCAGCCCCATCACCGGGGAGCTGTTTTTT. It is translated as CASSPITGELFF.

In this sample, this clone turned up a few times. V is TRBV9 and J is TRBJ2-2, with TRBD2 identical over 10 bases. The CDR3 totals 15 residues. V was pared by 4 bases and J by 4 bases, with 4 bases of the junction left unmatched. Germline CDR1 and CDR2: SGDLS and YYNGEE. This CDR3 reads CASSPPSGGTGELFF. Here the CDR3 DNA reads TGTGCCAGCAGCCCTCCTAGCGGGGGCACCGGGGAGCTGTTTTTT.

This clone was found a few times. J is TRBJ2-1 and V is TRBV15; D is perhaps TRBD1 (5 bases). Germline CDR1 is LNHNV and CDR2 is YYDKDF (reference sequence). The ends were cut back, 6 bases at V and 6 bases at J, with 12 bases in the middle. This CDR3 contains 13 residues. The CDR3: CATRQGFINEQFF. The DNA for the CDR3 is TGTGCCACCAGGCAGGGTTTTATCAATGAGCAGTTCTTC.

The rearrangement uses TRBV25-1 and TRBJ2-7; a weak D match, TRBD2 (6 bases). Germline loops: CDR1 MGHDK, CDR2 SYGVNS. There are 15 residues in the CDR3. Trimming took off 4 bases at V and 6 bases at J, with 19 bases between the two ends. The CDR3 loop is CASSVPGLGVIEQYF. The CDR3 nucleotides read TGTGCCAGCAGTGTGCCGGGACTGGGGGTAATCGAGCAGTACTTC.